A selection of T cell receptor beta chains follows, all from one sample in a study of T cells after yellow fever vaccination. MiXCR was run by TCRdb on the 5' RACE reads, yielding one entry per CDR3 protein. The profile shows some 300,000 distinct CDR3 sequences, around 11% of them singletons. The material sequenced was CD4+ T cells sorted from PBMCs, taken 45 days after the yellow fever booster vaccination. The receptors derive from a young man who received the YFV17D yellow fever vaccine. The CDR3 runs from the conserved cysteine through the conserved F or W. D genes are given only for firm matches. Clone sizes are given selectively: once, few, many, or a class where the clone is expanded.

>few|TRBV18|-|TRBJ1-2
CASSGDINYGYTF
TGTGCCAGCTCAGGGGACATTAACTATGGCTACACCTTC
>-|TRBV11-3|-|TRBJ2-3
CASSQRPVDYTQYF
TGTGCCAGCAGCCAACGGCCTGTGGACTATACGCAGTATTTT
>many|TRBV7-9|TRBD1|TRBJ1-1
CASSQRGQGNTEAFF
TGTGCCAGCAGCCAAAGAGGACAGGGAAATACTGAAGCTTTCTTT
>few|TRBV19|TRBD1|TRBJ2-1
CASSHFRDRLKNEQFF
TGTGCCAGTAGCCACTTTAGGGACAGATTAAAAAATGAGCAGTTCTTC
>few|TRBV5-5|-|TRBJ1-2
CASTLLGGFNYGYTF
TGTGCCAGCACCTTGCTGGGGGGGTTTAACTATGGCTACACCTTC
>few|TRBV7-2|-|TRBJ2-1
CASSSLGGSQGSYNEQFF
TGTGCCAGCAGCTCCCTAGGGGGTAGCCAGGGGTCCTACAATGAGCAGTTCTTC
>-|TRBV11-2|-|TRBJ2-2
CASSLNSGATGELFF
TGTGCCAGCAGCTTAAATTCGGGGGCCACCGGGGAGCTGTTTTTT
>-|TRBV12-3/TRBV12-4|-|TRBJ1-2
CASSFGAGTAAGGYTF
TGTGCCAGCAGTTTTGGGGCCGGGACCGCAGCGGGTGGCTACACCTTC
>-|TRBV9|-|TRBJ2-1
CASSVGGTEAYEQFF
TGTGCCAGCAGCGTAGGGGGCACCGAGGCGTATGAGCAGTTCTTC
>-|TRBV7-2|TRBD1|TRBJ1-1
CASSLAGAGGRSTEAFF
TGTGCCAGCAGCTTAGCGGGGGCAGGGGGCCGTAGCACTGAAGCTTTCTTT
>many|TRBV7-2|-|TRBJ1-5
CASSFAGNGNQPQHF
TGTGCCAGCAGCTTTGCGGGGAACGGCAATCAGCCCCAGCATTTT
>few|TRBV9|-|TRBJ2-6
CASSVGPGANVLTF
TGTGCCAGCAGCGTAGGGCCTGGGGCCAACGTCCTGACTTTC
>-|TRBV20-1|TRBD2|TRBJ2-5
CSAIPTSGGQETQYF
TGCAGTGCTATTCCGACTAGCGGGGGGCAAGAGACCCAGTACTTC
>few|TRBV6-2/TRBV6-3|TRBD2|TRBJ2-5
CASVNAGDQETQYF
TGTGCCAGCGTTAATGCGGGGGATCAAGAGACCCAGTACTTC
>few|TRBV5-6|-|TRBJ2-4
CASSSTRGLAKNIQYF
TGTGCCAGCAGCTCCACCAGGGGATTAGCCAAAAACATTCAGTACTTC
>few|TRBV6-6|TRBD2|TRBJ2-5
CASSYGGTSGGGQETQYF
TGTGCCAGCAGTTACGGAGGGACTAGCGGGGGGGGCCAAGAGACCCAGTACTTC